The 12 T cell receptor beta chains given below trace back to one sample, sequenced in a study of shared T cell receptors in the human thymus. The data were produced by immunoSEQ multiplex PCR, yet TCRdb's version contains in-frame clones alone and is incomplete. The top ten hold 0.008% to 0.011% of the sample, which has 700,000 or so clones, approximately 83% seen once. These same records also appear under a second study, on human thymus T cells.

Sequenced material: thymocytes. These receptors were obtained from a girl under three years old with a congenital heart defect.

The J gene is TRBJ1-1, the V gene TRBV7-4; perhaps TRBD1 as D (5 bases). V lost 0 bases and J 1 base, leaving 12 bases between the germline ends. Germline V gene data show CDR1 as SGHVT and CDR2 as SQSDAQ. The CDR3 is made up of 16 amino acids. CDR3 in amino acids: CASSLAGVYENTEAFF. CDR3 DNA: TGTGCCAGCAGCTTAGCAGGGGTTTATGAGAACACTGAAGCTTTCTTT.

CDR3 in amino acids: CASSFDQATEAFF. CDR3 DNA: TGTGCCAGCAGTTTTGACCAGGCCACTGAAGCTTTCTTT. J is TRBJ1-1 and V is TRBV27, with D hard to call. This CDR3 contains 13 residues. From germline, CDR1 is MNHEY and CDR2 SMNVEV (reference sequence). Trimming pared 3 bases from V and 4 bases from J, leaving 9 bases between.

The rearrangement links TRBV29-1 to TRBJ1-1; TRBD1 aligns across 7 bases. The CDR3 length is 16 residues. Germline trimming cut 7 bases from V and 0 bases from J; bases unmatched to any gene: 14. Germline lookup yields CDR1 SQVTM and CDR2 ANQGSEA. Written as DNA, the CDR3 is TGCAGCGCCCGACAGGGCTGGGTTGGGCTGAACACTGAAGCTTTCTTT. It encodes CSARQGWVGLNTEAFF. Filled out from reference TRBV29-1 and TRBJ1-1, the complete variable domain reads SAVISQKPSRDICQRGTSLTIQCQVDSQVTMMFWYRQQPGQSLTLIATANQGSEATYESGFVIDKFPISRPNLTFSTLTVSNMSPEDSSIYLCSARQGWVGLNTEAFFGQGTRLTVV.

CDR3 in amino acids: CASSLEYRDYEQYF. The CDR3, as DNA: TGTGCCAGCAGCTTAGAGTACAGGGACTACGAGCAGTACTTC. V usage is TRBV7-8 and J usage is TRBJ2-7; TRBD1 might be the D (6 bases). Trimming stripped 1 base from V and 3 bases from J, with 10 bases between. The CDR3 is 14 residues long. CDR1 is SGHVS, CDR2 FQNEAQ, per germline.

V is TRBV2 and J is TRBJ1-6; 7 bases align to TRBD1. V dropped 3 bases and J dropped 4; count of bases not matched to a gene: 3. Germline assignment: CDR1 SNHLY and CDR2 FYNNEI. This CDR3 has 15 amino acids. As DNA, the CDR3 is TGTGCCAGCAGTGACAACAGGGGATATAATTCACCCCTCCACTTT. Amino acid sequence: CASSDNRGYNSPLHF.

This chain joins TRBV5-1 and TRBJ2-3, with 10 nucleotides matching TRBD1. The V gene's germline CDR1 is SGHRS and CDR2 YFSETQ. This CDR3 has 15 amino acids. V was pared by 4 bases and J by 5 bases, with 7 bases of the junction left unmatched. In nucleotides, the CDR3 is TGCGCCAGCAGCCCGGGACAGGGGAGGATAGATACGCAGTATTTT. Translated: CASSPGQGRIDTQYF. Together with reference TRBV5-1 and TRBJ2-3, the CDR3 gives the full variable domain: KAGVTQTPRYLIKTRGQQVTLSCSPISGHRSVSWYQQTPGQGLQFLFEYFSETQRNKGNFPGRFSGRQFSNSRSEMNVSTLELGDSALYLCASSPGQGRIDTQYFGPGTRLTVL.

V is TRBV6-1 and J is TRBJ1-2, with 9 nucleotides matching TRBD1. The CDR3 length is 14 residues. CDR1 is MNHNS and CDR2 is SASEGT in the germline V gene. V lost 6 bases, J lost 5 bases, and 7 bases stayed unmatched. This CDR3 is CASSLKDRGYGYTF. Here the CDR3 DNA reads TGTGCCAGCAGCCTGAAAGACAGGGGGTATGGCTACACCTTC.

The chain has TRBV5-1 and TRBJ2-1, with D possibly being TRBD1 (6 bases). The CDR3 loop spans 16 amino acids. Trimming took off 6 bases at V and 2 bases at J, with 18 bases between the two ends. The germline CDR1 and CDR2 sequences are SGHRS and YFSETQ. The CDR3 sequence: CASKSNCRGPYNEQFF. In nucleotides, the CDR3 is TGCGCCAGCAAATCGAACTGCAGGGGCCCCTACAATGAGCAGTTCTTC.

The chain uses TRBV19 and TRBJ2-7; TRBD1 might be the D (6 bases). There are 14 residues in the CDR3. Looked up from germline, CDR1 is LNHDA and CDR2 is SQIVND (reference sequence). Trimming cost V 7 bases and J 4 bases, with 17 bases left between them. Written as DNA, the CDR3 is TGTGCCAGTAAGGGGGACGGAGAAGCTTACGAGCAGTACTTC. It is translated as CASKGDGEAYEQYF.

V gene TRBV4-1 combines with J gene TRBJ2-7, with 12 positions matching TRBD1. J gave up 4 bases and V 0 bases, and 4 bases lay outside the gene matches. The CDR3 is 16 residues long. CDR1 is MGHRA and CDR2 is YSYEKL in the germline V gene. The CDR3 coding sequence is TGCGCCAGCAGCCAAGAACCGGGACAGGGGGCATACGAGCAGTACTTC. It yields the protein CASSQEPGQGAYEQYF.

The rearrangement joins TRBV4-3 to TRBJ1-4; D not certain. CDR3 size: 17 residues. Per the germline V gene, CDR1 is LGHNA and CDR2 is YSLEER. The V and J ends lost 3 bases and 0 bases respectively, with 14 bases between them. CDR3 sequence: CASSQPRGVATNEKLFF. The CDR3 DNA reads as TGCGCCAGCAGCCAGCCTCGCGGAGTTGCAACTAATGAAAAACTGTTTTTT.

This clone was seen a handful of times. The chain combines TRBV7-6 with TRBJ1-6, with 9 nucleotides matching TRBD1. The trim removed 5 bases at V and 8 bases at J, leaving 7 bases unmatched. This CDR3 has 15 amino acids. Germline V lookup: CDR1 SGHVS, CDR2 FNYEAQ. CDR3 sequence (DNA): TGTGCCAGCAGCCTCAGGGACAGGGTCGATTCACCCCTCCACTTT. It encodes CASSLRDRVDSPLHF.